Described below is a single TCR beta chain sequence and its context. Its antigen is not identified. The CDR3 covers 13 residues. Germline lookup yields CDR1 SGHNT and CDR2 YENEEA. Trimming left V 4 bases short and J 4 bases short, with 10 bases between. The sample originates from a study of cytomegalovirus exposure and HLA in healthy donors. Study outcomes and limitations: As a later analysis showed, several of the most significant clusters appeared to be linked to common viral pathogens.

The PCR made use of 60 Vbeta and 13 Jbeta primers. Profiled with immunoSEQ multiplex PCR; TCRdb holds only in-frame clones, not every one. The profile shows about 150,000 clones, roughly 75% of them singletons. Sequenced: PBMCs. The chain carries TRBV11-3 and TRBJ1-1, with D uncertain. This sequence originates from a man aged 18 to 35 in good health and CMV-seronegative. As DNA, the CDR3 is TGTGCCAGCAGCTCGGTAGAGAGCACTGAAGCTTTCTTT. It codes for CASSSVESTEAFF.